This TCR beta chain was recovered during a study of blood T cell dynamics during melanoma immunotherapy. Looking at the study overall: First-line therapy was either pembrolizumab or nivolumab with ipilimumab for metastatic melanoma. Study findings and constraints: Unlike progressors, later disease-control patients had W3 repertoires gaining clonality or diversity.

Time point specified: week 3, after first cycle of checkpoint inhibitor. One draw preceded checkpoint blockade; another followed its first cycle at week 3. With regard to this clone: Its target is not known.

CDR3 size: 15 residues. The V gene lost 5 bases and the J gene lost 3 bases, with 14 bases spanning the gap. CDR1 LNHNV and CDR2 YYDKDF come from the germline V gene (reference sequence). DNA loading was fixed at roughly 0.35 ug for all bulk PBMC samples. The data were produced by immunoSEQ multiplex PCR, yet TCRdb's version contains in-frame clones alone and is incomplete. This table holds about 14,000 clones, about nine tenths found once. The sequence was obtained from a human donor with melanoma. The material sequenced was blood, taken from a patient treated with checkpoint blockade. This chain uses TRBV15 with TRBJ1-5; D is unclear. The DNA for the CDR3 is TGTGCCACCAGCGAGAGGACGAAAGTCAATCAGCCCCAGCATTTT. As protein: CATSERTKVNQPQHF.